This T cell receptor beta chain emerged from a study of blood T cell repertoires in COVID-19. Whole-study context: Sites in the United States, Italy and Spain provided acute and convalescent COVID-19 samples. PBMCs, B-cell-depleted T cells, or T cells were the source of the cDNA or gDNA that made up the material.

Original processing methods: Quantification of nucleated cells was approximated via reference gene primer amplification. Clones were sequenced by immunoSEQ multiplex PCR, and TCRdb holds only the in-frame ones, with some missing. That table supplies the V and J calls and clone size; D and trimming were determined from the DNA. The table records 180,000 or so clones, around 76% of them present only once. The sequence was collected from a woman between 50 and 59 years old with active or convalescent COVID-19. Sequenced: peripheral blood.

CDR3 nucleotide sequence: TGTGCCAGCAGCCAAGGTGAACAGGGGGATTCACCCCTCCACTTT. This codes for CASSQGEQGDSPLHF. V and J are TRBV4-2 and TRBJ1-6; TRBD1 agrees at 8 bases. J was trimmed by 8 bases and V by 1 base; bases with no gene match: 4. This CDR3 has 15 amino acids. Germline V lookup: CDR1 LGHNA, CDR2 YNFKEQ.